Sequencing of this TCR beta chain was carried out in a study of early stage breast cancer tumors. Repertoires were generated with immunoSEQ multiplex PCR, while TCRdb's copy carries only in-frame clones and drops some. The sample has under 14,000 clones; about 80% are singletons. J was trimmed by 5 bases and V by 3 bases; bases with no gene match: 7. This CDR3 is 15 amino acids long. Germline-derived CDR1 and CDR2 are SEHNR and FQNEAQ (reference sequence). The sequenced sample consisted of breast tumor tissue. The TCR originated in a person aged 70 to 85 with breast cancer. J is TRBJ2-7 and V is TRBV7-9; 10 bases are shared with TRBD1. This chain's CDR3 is CASSFGGDRGNEQYF. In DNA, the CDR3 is TGTGCCAGCAGCTTTGGTGGGGACAGGGGCAACGAGCAGTACTTC. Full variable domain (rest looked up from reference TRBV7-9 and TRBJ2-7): DTGVSQNPRHKITKRGQNVTFRCDPISEHNRLYWYRQTLGQGPEFLTYFQNEAQLEKSRLLSDRFSAERPKGSFSTLEIQRTEQGDSAMYLCASSFGGDRGNEQYFGPGTRLTVT.